These 30 T cell receptor beta chains originate from one sample sequenced in a study of CD8+ T cells in alopecia areata. cDNA reverse transcribed from extracted RNA served as the sequencing template. Assay used: immunoSEQ multiplex PCR; TCRdb lists only in-frame clones, some missing. The sample contains roughly 73,000 clones, roughly 28% of which appear only once. The treatment: oral pan-JAK inhibitor, 5-10 mg twice daily. The sample consisted of CD8+ T cells sorted from blood, taken at week 4, from a patient treated with tofacitinib. These receptor sequences come from a human donor with alopecia areata.

The chain uses TRBV29-1 and TRBJ2-1; D is possibly TRBD1 (5 bases). Trimming took 4 bases from V and 8 from J, leaving 12 bases between them. CDR1 SQVTM and CDR2 ANQGSEA come from the germline V gene. This CDR3 has 12 residues. The CDR3 reads CSVVTRVDEQFF. The CDR3 DNA sequence: TGCAGCGTTGTGACCAGGGTGGATGAGCAGTTCTTC.

V is TRBV29-1 and J is TRBJ2-7, with D unclear. The V end was cut by 1 base, the J end by 6 bases, with 7 bases between. This CDR3 is built from 11 residues. Germline assignment: CDR1 SQVTM and CDR2 ANQGSEA. CDR3 amino acids: CSVEVGLEQYF. CDR3 nucleotides: TGCAGCGTTGAAGTTGGGCTCGAGCAGTACTTC.

The CDR3: CAIPAGEFQETQYF. The CDR3 DNA is TGTGCCATCCCGGCGGGGGAGTTTCAAGAGACCCAGTACTTC. The chain uses TRBV10-3 and TRBJ2-5, with 7 bases that match TRBD2. The trim removed 8 bases at V and 2 bases at J, leaving 8 bases unmatched. CDR3 length: 14 residues. CDR1 is ENHRY, CDR2 SYGVKD, per germline.

This clone has a handful of counts. This chain's CDR3 is CASSFGDLEGTSPSYNSDEQFF. CDR3 DNA sequence: TGTGCCAGCAGTTTTGGGGATTTGGAGGGGACTAGTCCCTCTTACAACAGTGATGAGCAGTTCTTC. The V and J genes are TRBV28 and TRBJ2-1, with 8 bases lining up with TRBD2. The J segment lost 8 bases and the V segment lost 3 bases, leaving 30 bases of the junction unmatched. The CDR3 totals 22 residues. Germline values: CDR1 MDHEN, CDR2 SYDVKM.

This chain joins TRBV30 and TRBJ1-2; D gene uncertain. V lost 1 base and J 4 bases, leaving 10 bases between the germline ends. The CDR3 loop spans 13 amino acids. The germline V gene encodes CDR1 GTSNPN and CDR2 SVGIG (reference sequence). The CDR3 DNA is TGTGCCTGGAGTGGACCGCTGCTCTATGGCTACACCTTC. Its translation: CAWSGPLLYGYTF. Combining the CDR3 with reference TRBV30 and TRBJ1-2 gives the whole variable domain SQTIHQWPATLVQPVGSPLSLECTVEGTSNPNLYWYRQAAGRGLQLLFYSVGIGQISSEVPQNLSASRPQDRQFILSSKKLLLSDSGFYLCAWSGPLLYGYTFGSGTRLTVV.

This rearrangement joins TRBV29-1 to TRBJ2-3; D possibly matches TRBD1 or TRBD2 (6 bases each). The CDR3 consists of 14 residues. Germline CDR1 and CDR2: SQVTM and ANQGSEA. Deletions cut 0 bases from V and 6 bases from J, with 13 bases between. DNA for the CDR3: TGCAGCGTTGAAGATTCCCAGGGGAGGGATACGCAGTATTTT. Its protein is CSVEDSQGRDTQYF.

This clone has a handful of counts. The chain employs TRBV29-1 and TRBJ2-3; 9 bases agree with TRBD1. The length of the CDR3 is 15 residues. CDR1 SQVTM and CDR2 ANQGSEA come from the germline V gene. With V trimmed by 7 bases and J by 3 bases, 11 bases remained unmatched. As DNA, the CDR3 is TGCAGCGACGAGGGGGGACAGGGAGGGACAGATACGCAGTATTTT. It codes for CSDEGGQGGTDTQYF.

This clone has a handful of counts. The chain carries TRBV27 and TRBJ2-7; 7 bases match TRBD2. The V segment lost 5 bases and the J segment 2 bases; nucleotides outside the gene matches: 3. Per the germline V gene, CDR1 is MNHEY and CDR2 is SMNVEV (reference sequence). The CDR3 totals 13 residues. CDR3 protein: CASSPRGAYEQYF. The CDR3 DNA reads as TGTGCCAGCAGTCCCCGGGGGGCCTACGAGCAGTACTTC.

This clone was recorded many times. The chain employs TRBV10-3 and TRBJ2-6, with 9 bases that match TRBD2. The CDR3 runs to 18 residues. Unmatched junction bases numbered 16, after V lost 11 bases and J lost 2 bases. Germline-derived CDR1 and CDR2 are ENHRY and SYGVKD. CDR3 region: CAAGGTMTGKAGANVLTF. The DNA of the CDR3 is TGTGCCGCGGGGGGGACCATGACGGGTAAGGCTGGGGCCAACGTCCTGACTTTC.

The table lists this clone with a few counts. Other DNA variants within this sample encode the same CDR3. The rearrangement joins TRBV4-2 to TRBJ2-3; no firm D call. The ends were cut back, 1 base at V and 6 bases at J, with 5 bases in the middle. The V gene's germline CDR1 is LGHNA and CDR2 YNFKEQ. This CDR3 is built from 12 residues. The CDR3 bases are TGTGCCAGCAGCCAAGGAGGTGATACGCAGTATTTT. Its translation is CASSQGGDTQYF.

The chain recombines TRBV27 with TRBJ1-1; D is uncertain. CDR3 length: 15 residues. Germline-derived CDR1 and CDR2 are MNHEY and SMNVEV (reference sequence). V was clipped by 0 bases and J by 4 bases, with 12 bases between them. The CDR3 protein is CASSLSAGTGTEAFF. The CDR3 nucleotides read TGTGCCAGCAGTTTATCGGCAGGTACCGGCACTGAAGCTTTCTTT.

V is TRBV7-9 and J is TRBJ2-1; 8 bases match TRBD2. The V gene end was trimmed by 5 bases and the J gene end by 4 bases; junction bases not matched to a gene: 4. Germline lookup yields CDR1 SEHNR and CDR2 FQNEAQ (reference sequence). The CDR3 covers 14 residues. The CDR3 protein is CASSPGTSYNEQFF. The CDR3 DNA sequence: TGTGCCAGCAGCCCCGGGACTAGTTACAATGAGCAGTTCTTC.

This clone has a count of ten or more. One end of the junction does not line up with germline, which may come from a read error. The rearrangement links TRBV7-9 to TRBJ1-2; D is possibly TRBD1 (6 bases). CDR1 is SEHNR, CDR2 FQNEAQ, per germline (reference sequence). The CDR3 extends over 15 amino acids. CDR3 loop: CASSLSWGHEDGYTF. As DNA, the CDR3 is TGTGCCAGCAGCTTATCGTGGGGACATGAGGATGGTTACACCTTC. Filled out from reference TRBV7-9 and TRBJ1-2, the complete variable domain reads DTGVSQNPRHKITKRGQNVTFRCDPISEHNRLYWYRQTLGQGPEFLTYFQNEAQLEKSRLLSDRFSAERPKGSFSTLEIQRTEQGDSAMYLCASSLSWGHEDGYTFGSGTRLTVV.

In nucleotides, the CDR3 is TGCAGCGTTGTCGGGATGACAGGGGATAATGAGCAGTTCTTC. Protein sequence: CSVVGMTGDNEQFF. V usage is TRBV29-1 and J usage is TRBJ2-1; TRBD1 agrees at 8 bases. The CDR3 runs to 14 residues. Germline CDR1 SQVTM, CDR2 ANQGSEA. The J segment lost 7 bases and the V segment lost 4 bases, leaving 9 bases of the junction unmatched.

CDR3 nucleotide sequence: TGCAGCGTTGAAGATAAGGCTTCGCCCTACGAGCAGTACTTC. It translates to CSVEDKASPYEQYF. V is TRBV29-1 and J is TRBJ2-7; no firm D call. Germline V CDR1 and CDR2: SQVTM, ANQGSEA. The CDR3 contains 14 residues. The V end lost 0 bases, the J end lost 2 bases, and 11 bases lay between the germline ends.

The J gene is TRBJ1-2, the V gene TRBV11-2; a weak D match, TRBD1 (5 bases). The germline V and J ends were trimmed by 11 bases and 5 bases, with 15 bases remaining between them. This CDR3 region has 12 residues. Germline CDR1 reads SGHAT; CDR2 reads FQNNGV. The chain's CDR3 is CAAGGPGYGYTF. CDR3 nucleotide sequence: TGTGCCGCCGGAGGGCCAGGGTATGGCTACACCTTC.

The CDR3 loop is CAWAGTAYSYNEQFF. CDR3 in DNA: TGTGCCTGGGCCGGGACAGCTTACTCCTACAATGAGCAGTTCTTC. The chain uses TRBV30 and TRBJ2-1; 7 bases map to TRBD1. J was trimmed by 0 bases and V by 5 bases; bases with no gene match: 7. This CDR3 is built from 15 residues. Germline V gives CDR1 GTSNPN, CDR2 SVGIG (reference sequence).

Relative to its sample, this clone is medium-sized. In DNA, the CDR3 is TGTGCAACTCAAACGACAGGGGGTACTGGAAATGAGCAGTTCTTC. It specifies CATQTTGGTGNEQFF. V usage is TRBV6-1 and J usage is TRBJ2-1; 9 bases fit TRBD1. Germline V gene sequence: CDR1 MNHNS, CDR2 SASEGT. This CDR3 comprises 15 residues.

The table lists this clone with a few counts. This chain links TRBV29-1 with TRBJ1-1, with D possibly being TRBD1 (5 bases). V lost 5 bases, J lost 8 bases, and 15 bases lay in between. CDR1 SQVTM and CDR2 ANQGSEA come from the germline V gene. The CDR3 is 12 residues long. This CDR3 reads CSVPWGQGEAFF. CDR3 in DNA: TGCAGCGTTCCCTGGGGCCAGGGCGAAGCTTTCTTT. Full variable domain (remainder filled in from reference TRBV29-1 and TRBJ1-1): SAVISQKPSRDICQRGTSLTIQCQVDSQVTMMFWYRQQPGQSLTLIATANQGSEATYESGFVIDKFPISRPNLTFSTLTVSNMSPEDSSIYLCSVPWGQGEAFFGQGTRLTVV.

Only a few counts were recorded for this clone. The chain links TRBV19 to TRBJ1-1; D ambiguous. Trimming shortened V by 5 bases and J by 4 bases, and 11 bases separated the two germline ends. The CDR3 length is 13 residues. CDR1 and CDR2 from the germline V gene are LNHDA and SQIVND (reference sequence). CDR3 protein: CASSAPDGTEAFF. CDR3 nucleotides: TGTGCCAGTAGTGCGCCCGACGGCACTGAAGCTTTCTTT. The whole variable domain, filled in from reference TRBV19 and TRBJ1-1, reads DGGITQSPKYLFRKEGQNVTLSCEQNLNHDAMYWYRQDPGQGLRLIYYSQIVNDFQKGDIAEGYSVSREKKESFPLTVTSAQKNPTAFYLCASSAPDGTEAFFGQGTRLTVV.

This clone appeared a few times. V gene TRBV19 combines with J gene TRBJ2-2; D may be TRBD2 (5 bases). This CDR3 region has 12 residues. Germline values: CDR1 LNHDA, CDR2 SQIVND (reference sequence). The ends were cut back, 10 bases at V and 6 bases at J, with 12 bases in the middle. This chain's CDR3 is CATRSSPGELFF. The CDR3 bases are TGTGCCACCCGCTCTAGCCCCGGGGAGCTGTTTTTT.

This clone appeared a few times. This chain links TRBV27 with TRBJ2-7; 11 nucleotides match TRBD1. The CDR3 sequence is 14 residues long. Germline CDR1 MNHEY, CDR2 SMNVEV (reference sequence). V shed 4 bases and J 3 bases; nucleotides not matched to a gene: 2. CDR3 bases: TGTGCCAGCAGTTCTGGGACAGGGGGCTACGAGCAGTACTTC. This translates into CASSSGTGGYEQYF.

CDR3 in DNA: TGCGCCAGCAGCCAGGGAGGGAGCGGGGGTCGGGAGACCCAGTACTTC. Its protein is CASSQGGSGGRETQYF. The V and J genes are TRBV4-1 and TRBJ2-5; TRBD2 matches 8 bases. There are 16 residues in the CDR3. J lost 5 bases, V lost 3 bases, and 11 bases had no gene match. CDR1 and CDR2 (germline): MGHRA, YSYEKL.

This clone showed up just a few times. The DNA for the CDR3 is TGCGCCAGCAGCCCCGCCTTGGGGGAAAAGACCCAGTACTTC. Its protein is CASSPALGEKTQYF. This chain uses TRBV5-1 with TRBJ2-5; D may match TRBD1 or TRBD2 (5 bases each). V shed 4 bases and J shed 6 bases, with 16 bases lying between them. The V gene's germline CDR1 is SGHRS and CDR2 YFSETQ. CDR3 length: 14 residues. Complete variable domain (other parts from reference TRBV5-1 and TRBJ2-5): KAGVTQTPRYLIKTRGQQVTLSCSPISGHRSVSWYQQTPGQGLQFLFEYFSETQRNKGNFPGRFSGRQFSNSRSEMNVSTLELGDSALYLCASSPALGEKTQYFGPGTRLLVL.

This clone was seen only a few times. Other DNA sequences in the sample encode the same CDR3. The V gene is TRBV29-1, the J gene TRBJ2-7; 8 positions match TRBD2. This CDR3 has 13 residues. Trimming removed 4 bases from V and 0 bases from J; junction bases left unmatched: 2. Looked up from germline, CDR1 is SQVTM and CDR2 is ANQGSEA. As DNA, the CDR3 is TGCAGCGTTGGCGGGGGGAGCTCCTACGAGCAGTACTTC. Its translation is CSVGGGSSYEQYF.

The chain combines TRBV29-1 with TRBJ2-4; D call uncertain. This CDR3 spans 12 amino acids. CDR1 is SQVTM and CDR2 is ANQGSEA in the germline V gene. V shed 6 bases and J shed 3 bases, with 9 bases lying between them. CDR3 loop: CSVPGFKNIQYF. CDR3 nucleotides: TGCAGCGTCCCGGGTTTCAAAAACATTCAGTACTTC.

This clone was counted a few times. The gene calls are TRBV9 and TRBJ2-3; possibly TRBD1 for D (6 bases). The ends were cut back, 3 bases at V and 1 base at J, with 6 bases in the middle. This CDR3 contains 13 residues. Germline-derived CDR1 and CDR2 are SGDLS and YYNGEE. In DNA, the CDR3 is TGTGCCAGCAGCGCAGGGGGCACAGATACGCAGTATTTT. Protein: CASSAGGTDTQYF. The full variable domain, with the rest looked up from reference TRBV9 and TRBJ2-3, is DSGVTQTPKHLITATGQRVTLRCSPRSGDLSVYWYQQSLDQGLQFLIQYYNGEERAKGNILERFSAQQFPDLHSELNLSSLELGDSALYFCASSAGGTDTQYFGPGTRLTVL.

The CDR3 reads CASRRPNTDTQYF. DNA of the CDR3: TGTGCCAGCAGAAGACCAAACACAGATACGCAGTATTTT. The chain recombines TRBV27 with TRBJ2-3; no definite D call. The germline gives CDR1 MNHEY, CDR2 SMNVEV (reference sequence). The CDR3 spans 13 residues. Trimming left V 6 bases short and J 2 bases short, with 9 bases between.

This chain connects TRBV11-1 to TRBJ2-3, with 12 bases matching TRBD2. CDR1 and CDR2 from the germline V gene are SGHAT and FQDESV (reference sequence). This CDR3 is built from 15 residues. With V trimmed by 6 bases and J by 6 bases, 7 bases remained unmatched. The CDR3, as DNA: TGTGCCAGCAGAACAGGACTAGCGGGATCTGATACGCAGTATTTT. This translates into CASRTGLAGSDTQYF.

V and J are TRBV14 and TRBJ2-1; unclear D gene. The V end was cut by 8 bases, the J end by 5 bases, with 13 bases between. The CDR3 has 13 amino acids. Looked up from germline, CDR1 is SGHDN and CDR2 is FVKESK. CDR3 nucleotides: TGTGCCAGCTCCCCACCGGGCGACAATGAGCAGTTCTTC. Protein product: CASSPPGDNEQFF.